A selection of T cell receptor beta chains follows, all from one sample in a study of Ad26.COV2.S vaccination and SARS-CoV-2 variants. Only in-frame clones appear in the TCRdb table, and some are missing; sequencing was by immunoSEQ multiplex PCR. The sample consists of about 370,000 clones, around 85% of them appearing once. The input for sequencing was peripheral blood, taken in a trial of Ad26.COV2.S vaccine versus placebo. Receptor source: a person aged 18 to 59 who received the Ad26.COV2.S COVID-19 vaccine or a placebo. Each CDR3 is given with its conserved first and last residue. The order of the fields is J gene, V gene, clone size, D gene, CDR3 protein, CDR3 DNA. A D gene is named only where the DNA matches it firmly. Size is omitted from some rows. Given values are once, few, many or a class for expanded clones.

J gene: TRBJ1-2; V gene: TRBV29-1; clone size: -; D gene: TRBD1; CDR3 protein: CSVLGPGGRYGYTF; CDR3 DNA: TGCAGCGTTCTCGGTCCAGGGGGCCGCTATGGCTACACCTTC
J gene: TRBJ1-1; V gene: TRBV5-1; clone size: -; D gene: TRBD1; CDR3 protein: CASSLLQGSDTEAFF; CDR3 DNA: TGCGCCAGCAGCTTACTACAGGGGTCGGACACTGAAGCTTTCTTT
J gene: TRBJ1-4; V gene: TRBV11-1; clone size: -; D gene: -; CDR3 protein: CASSLRRVGEKLFF; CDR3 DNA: TGTGCCAGCAGCTTGCGCCGGGTGGGTGAAAAACTGTTTTTT
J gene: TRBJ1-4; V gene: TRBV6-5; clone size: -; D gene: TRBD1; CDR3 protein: CASGRDRNNEKLFF; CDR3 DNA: TGTGCCAGCGGCCGGGACAGGAATAATGAAAAACTGTTTTTT
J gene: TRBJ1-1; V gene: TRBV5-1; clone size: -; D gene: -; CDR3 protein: CASSLGAPGSTEAFF; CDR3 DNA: TGCGCCAGCAGCTTGGGGGCACCAGGGAGCACTGAAGCTTTCTTT
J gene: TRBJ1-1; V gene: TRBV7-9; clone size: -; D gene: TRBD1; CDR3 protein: CASTTTGDTEAFF; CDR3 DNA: TGTGCCAGCACCACGACAGGGGACACTGAAGCTTTCTTT
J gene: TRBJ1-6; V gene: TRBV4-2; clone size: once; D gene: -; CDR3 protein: CASSQETGQPNSPLHF; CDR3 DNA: TGTGCCAGCAGCCAAGAGACCGGACAGCCTAATTCACCCCTCCACTTT
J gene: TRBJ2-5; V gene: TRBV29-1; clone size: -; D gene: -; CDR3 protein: CSGKQETQYF; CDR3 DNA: TGCAGCGGTAAACAGGAGACCCAGTACTTC
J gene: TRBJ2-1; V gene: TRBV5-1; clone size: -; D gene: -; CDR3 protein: CASSPGWGSSYNEQFF; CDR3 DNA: TGCGCCAGCAGCCCTGGCTGGGGGAGCTCCTACAATGAGCAGTTCTTC
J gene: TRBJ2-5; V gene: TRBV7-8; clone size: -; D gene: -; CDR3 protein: CATRLWASQQETQYF; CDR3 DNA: TGTGCCACCCGGTTGTGGGCGTCACAGCAAGAGACCCAGTACTTC
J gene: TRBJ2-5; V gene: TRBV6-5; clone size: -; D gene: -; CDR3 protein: CASSSMTRAYQETQYF; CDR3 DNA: TGTGCCAGCAGTTCGATGACTAGGGCGTATCAAGAGACCCAGTACTTC
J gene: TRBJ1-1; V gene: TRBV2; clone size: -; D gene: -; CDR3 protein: CASRVQGGMNTEAFF; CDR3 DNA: TGTGCCAGCAGAGTACAGGGAGGGATGAACACTGAAGCTTTCTTT
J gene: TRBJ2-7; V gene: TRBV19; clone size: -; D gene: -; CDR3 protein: CASSQSQGLYEQYF; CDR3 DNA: TGTGCCAGTAGTCAGAGTCAGGGCCTCTACGAGCAGTACTTC
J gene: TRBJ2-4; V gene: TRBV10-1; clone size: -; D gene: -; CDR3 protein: CASSESLQAKNIQYF; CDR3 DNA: TGCGCCAGCAGTGAGTCGCTACAGGCCAAAAACATTCAGTACTTC
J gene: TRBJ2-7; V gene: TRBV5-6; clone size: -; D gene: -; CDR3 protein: CASSTTSYEQYF; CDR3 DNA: TGTGCCAGCAGCACCACTAGCTACGAGCAGTACTTC
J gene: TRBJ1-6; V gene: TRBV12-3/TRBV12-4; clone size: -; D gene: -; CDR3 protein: CASRRSNSPLHF; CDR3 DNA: TGTGCCAGCAGGAGGAGTAATTCACCCCTCCACTTT
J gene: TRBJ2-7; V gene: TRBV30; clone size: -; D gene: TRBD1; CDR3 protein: CAWSVRTGRIRSYEQYF; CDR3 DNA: TGTGCCTGGAGTGTCCGGACAGGGAGGATTAGGTCCTACGAGCAGTACTTC
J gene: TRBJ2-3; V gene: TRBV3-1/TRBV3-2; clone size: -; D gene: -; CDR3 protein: CASSYSGDRTDTQYF; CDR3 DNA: TGTGCCAGCAGCTACTCGGGGGACCGCACAGATACGCAGTATTTT
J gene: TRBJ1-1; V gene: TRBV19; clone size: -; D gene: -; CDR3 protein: CASRPILGNTEAFF; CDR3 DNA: TGTGCCAGTAGGCCGATCTTGGGAAACACTGAAGCTTTCTTT
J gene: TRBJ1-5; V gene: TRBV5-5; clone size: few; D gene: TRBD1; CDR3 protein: CASSLESGTGGLSNQPQHF; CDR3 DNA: TGTGCCAGCAGCTTAGAATCCGGGACAGGGGGCTTGAGCAATCAGCCCCAGCATTTT
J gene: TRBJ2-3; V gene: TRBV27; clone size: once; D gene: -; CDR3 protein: CASSLSIALTDTQYF; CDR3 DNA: TGTGCCAGCAGTTTATCAATAGCGCTTACAGATACGCAGTATTTT
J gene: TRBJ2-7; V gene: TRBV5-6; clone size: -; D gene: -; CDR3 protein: CASSLSRRVAKTYEQYF; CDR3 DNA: TGTGCCAGCAGCTTGTCTCGGCGGGTCGCTAAAACCTACGAGCAGTACTTC
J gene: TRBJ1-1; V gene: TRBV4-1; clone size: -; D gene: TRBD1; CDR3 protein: CASSQTGQGDQAFF; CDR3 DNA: TGCGCCAGCAGTCAGACCGGACAGGGGGACCAAGCTTTCTTT
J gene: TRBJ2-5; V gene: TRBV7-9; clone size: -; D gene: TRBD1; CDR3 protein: CASSLRGGTGRETQYF; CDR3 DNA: TGTGCCAGCAGCTTACGGGGAGGGACAGGGCGAGAGACCCAGTACTTC
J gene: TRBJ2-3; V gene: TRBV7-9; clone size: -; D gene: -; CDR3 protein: CASSPALADTQYF; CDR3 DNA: TGTGCCAGCAGCCCCGCCTTGGCAGATACGCAGTATTTT
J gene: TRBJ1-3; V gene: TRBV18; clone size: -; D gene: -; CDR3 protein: CASSGGLSGNTIYF; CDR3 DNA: TGTGCCAGCTCGGGTGGACTTAGTGGAAACACCATATATTTT
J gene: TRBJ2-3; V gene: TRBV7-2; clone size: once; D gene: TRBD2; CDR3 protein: CASRLASGGSTDTQYF; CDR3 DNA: TGTGCCAGCCGATTGGCTAGCGGGGGGTCCACAGATACGCAGTATTTT
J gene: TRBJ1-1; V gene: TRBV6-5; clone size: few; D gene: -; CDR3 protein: CASRSRGRTPQAFF; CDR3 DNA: TGTGCCAGCAGGTCCCGGGGCAGAACCCCTCAAGCTTTCTTT
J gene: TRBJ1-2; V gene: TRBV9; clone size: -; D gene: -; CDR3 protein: CASSGVGYTF; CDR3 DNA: TGTGCCAGCAGCGGGGTAGGCTACACCTTC
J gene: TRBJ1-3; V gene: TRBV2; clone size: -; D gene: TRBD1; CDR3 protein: CASSVLRQGQRIGNTIYF; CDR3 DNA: TGTGCCAGCAGTGTCCTAAGACAGGGCCAAAGGATTGGAAACACCATATATTTT
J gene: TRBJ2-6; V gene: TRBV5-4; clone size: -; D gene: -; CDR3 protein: CASSARWAGANVLTF; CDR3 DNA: TGTGCCAGCAGCGCTAGGTGGGCTGGGGCCAACGTCCTGACTTTC
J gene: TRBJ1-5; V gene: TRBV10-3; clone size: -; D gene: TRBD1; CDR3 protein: CAISETGTGRVGGNQPQHF; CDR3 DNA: TGTGCCATCAGTGAAACCGGGACAGGGAGGGTTGGAGGCAATCAGCCCCAGCATTTT
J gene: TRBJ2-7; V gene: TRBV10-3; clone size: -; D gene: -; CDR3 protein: CAISVGSSYEQYF; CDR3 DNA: TGTGCCATCAGTGTTGGGAGCTCCTACGAGCAGTACTTC
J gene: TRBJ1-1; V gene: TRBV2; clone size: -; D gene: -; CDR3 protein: CASSEAEGGRRAFF; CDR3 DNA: TGTGCCAGCAGTGAAGCGGAGGGGGGAAGGCGAGCTTTCTTT
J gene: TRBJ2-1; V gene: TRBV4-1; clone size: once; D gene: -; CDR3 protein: CASRQGASGRSYNEQFF; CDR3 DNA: TGCGCCAGCAGGCAAGGGGCTTCGGGTAGGTCCTACAATGAGCAGTTCTTC
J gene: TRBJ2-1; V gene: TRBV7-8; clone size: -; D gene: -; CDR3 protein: CASSPQVGGEQFF; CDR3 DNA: TGTGCCAGCAGCCCCCAGGTCGGGGGTGAGCAGTTCTTC
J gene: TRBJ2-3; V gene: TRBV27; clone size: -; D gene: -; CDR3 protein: CASRMNDLPYTDTQYF; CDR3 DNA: TGTGCCAGCAGGATGAACGACTTACCCTACACAGATACGCAGTATTTT
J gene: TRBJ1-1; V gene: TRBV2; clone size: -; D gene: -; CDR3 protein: CASSEGPGETEAFF; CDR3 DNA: TGTGCCAGCAGTGAAGGACCAGGGGAAACTGAAGCTTTCTTT
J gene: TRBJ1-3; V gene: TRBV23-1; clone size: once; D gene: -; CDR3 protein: CASSQSGQVSSGNTIYF; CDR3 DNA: TGCGCCAGCAGTCAATCGGGGCAGGTGAGCTCTGGAAACACCATATATTTT
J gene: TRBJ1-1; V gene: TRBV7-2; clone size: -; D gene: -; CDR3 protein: CASSRFGTYEAFF; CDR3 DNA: TGTGCCAGCAGCCGTTTCGGTACTTATGAAGCTTTCTTT
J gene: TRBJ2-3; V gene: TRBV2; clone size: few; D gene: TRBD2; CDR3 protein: CASSVLAGVTDTQYF; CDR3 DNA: TGTGCCAGCAGTGTACTAGCGGGGGTCACAGATACGCAGTATTTT
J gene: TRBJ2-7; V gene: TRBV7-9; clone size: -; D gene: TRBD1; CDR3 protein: CASSMPDRGGYEQYF; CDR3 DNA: TGTGCCAGCAGCATGCCGGACAGGGGAGGGTACGAGCAGTACTTC
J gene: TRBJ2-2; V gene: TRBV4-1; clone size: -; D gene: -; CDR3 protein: CASSHPLVTGELFF; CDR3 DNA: TGCGCCAGCAGCCACCCTCTTGTGACCGGGGAGCTGTTTTTT
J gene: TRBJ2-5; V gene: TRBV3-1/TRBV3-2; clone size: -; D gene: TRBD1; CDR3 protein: CAASNRGVGETQYF; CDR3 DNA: TGTGCCGCTTCAAACAGGGGCGTGGGAGAGACCCAGTACTTC
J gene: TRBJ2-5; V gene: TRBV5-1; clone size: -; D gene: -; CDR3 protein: CASSAGAVETQYF; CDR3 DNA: TGCGCCAGCAGCGCAGGGGCGGTGGAGACCCAGTACTTC
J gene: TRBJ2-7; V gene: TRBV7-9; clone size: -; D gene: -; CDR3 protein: CASRASSYEQYF; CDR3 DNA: TGTGCCAGCAGGGCGAGCTCCTACGAGCAGTACTTC